This TCR beta chain was identified during a study of post-analysis software for immune sequencing data. cDNA libraries of TCR beta carried unique molecular identifiers. Each CDR3 protein is one row after TCRdb ran MiXCR on the PCR reads. There are 740,000 or so distinct CDR3 sequences in the sample; 53% occur only once, and approximately 4.5% lies in the top ten. General observations from the study: Samples from one preparation batch, clustered by F measure, grouped strongly together. Five or six TRBV segments (TRBV5-6, TRBV5-1 and TRBV20-1 among them) occurred more frequently in patients than in controls.

As regards this clonotype: Its antigen is as yet unknown.

Trimming stripped 3 bases from V and 5 bases from J, with 13 bases between. Germline values: CDR1 DFQATT, CDR2 SNEGSKA (reference sequence). The CDR3 has 13 residues. The chain carries TRBV20-1 and TRBJ1-2; possible D gene TRBD1, 6 bases. Sequenced material: blood. The source of this sequence is a girl aged 10 to 17 with multiple sclerosis. For the CDR3, the DNA is TGCAGTGCTAGCAGACAGGAAGGATATGGCTACACCTTC. Its protein is CSASRQEGYGYTF.